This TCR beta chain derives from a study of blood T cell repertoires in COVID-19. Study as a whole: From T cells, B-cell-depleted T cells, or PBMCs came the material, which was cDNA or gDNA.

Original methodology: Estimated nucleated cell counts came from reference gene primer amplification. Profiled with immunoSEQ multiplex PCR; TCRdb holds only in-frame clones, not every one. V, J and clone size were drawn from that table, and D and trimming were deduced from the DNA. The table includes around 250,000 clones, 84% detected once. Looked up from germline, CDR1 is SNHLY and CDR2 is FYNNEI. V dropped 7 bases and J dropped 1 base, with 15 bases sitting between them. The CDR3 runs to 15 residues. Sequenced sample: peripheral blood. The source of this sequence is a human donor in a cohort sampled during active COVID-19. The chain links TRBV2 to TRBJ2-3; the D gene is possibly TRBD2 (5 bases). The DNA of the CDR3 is TGTGCCAGCAAAGGGAGCCTTCTTCGCACAGATACGCAGTATTTT. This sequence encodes CASKGSLLRTDTQYF.